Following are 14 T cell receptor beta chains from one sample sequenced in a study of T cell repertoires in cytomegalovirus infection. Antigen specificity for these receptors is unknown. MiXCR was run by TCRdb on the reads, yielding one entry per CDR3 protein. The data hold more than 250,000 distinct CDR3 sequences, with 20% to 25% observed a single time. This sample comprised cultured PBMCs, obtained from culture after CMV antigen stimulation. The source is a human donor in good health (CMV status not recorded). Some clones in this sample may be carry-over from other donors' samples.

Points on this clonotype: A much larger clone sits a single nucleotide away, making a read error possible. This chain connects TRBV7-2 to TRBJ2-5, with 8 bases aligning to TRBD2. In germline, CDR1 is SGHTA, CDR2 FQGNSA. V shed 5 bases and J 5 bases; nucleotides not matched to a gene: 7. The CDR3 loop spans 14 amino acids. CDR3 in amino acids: CASSVELAAETQYF. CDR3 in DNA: TGTGCCAGCAGCGTAGAACTAGCGGCCGAGACCCAGTACTTC.

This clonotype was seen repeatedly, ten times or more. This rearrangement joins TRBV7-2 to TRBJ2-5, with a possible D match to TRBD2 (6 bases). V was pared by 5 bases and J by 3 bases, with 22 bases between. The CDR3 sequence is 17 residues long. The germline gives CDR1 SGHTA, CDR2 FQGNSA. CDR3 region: CASSPVKLIAEKETQYF. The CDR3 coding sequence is TGTGCCAGCAGCCCGGTGAAGTTGATAGCGGAAAAAGAGACCCAGTACTTC.

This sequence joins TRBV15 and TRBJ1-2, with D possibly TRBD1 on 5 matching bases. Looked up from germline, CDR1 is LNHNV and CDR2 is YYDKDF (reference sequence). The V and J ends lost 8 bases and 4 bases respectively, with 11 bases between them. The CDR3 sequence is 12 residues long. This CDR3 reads CATFDRPYGYTF. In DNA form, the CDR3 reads TGTGCCACCTTCGACAGACCCTATGGCTACACCTTC.

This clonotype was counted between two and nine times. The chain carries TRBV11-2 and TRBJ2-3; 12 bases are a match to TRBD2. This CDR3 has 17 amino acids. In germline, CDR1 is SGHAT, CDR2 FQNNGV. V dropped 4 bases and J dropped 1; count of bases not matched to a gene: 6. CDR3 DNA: TGTGCCAGCAGCTCCTACGGACTAGCGGGGCGCACAGATACGCAGTATTTT. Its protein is CASSSYGLAGRTDTQYF.

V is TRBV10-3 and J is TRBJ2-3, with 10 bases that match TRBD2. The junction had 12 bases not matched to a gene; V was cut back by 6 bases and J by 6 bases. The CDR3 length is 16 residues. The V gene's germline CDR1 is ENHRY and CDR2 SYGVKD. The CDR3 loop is CAISPKRLAGVDTQYF. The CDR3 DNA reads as TGTGCCATCAGCCCAAAGAGGCTAGCGGGAGTGGATACGCAGTATTTT.

CDR3 in amino acids: CASSLGLVGETQYF. The CDR3 DNA reads as TGTGCCAGCAGTCTCGGACTAGTGGGGGAGACCCAGTACTTC. The rearrangement joins TRBV6-5 to TRBJ2-5; 7 bases are a match to TRBD2. CDR1 is MNHEY and CDR2 is SVGAGI in the germline V gene. With V trimmed by 5 bases and J by 5 bases, 8 bases remained unmatched. This CDR3 spans 14 amino acids.

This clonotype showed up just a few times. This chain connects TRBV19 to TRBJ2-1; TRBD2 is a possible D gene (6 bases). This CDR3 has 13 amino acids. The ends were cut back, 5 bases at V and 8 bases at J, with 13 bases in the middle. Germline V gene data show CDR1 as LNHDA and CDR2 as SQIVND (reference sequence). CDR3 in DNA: TGTGCCAGTAGTTTCTCGCTAGCGTATGAGCAGTTCTTC. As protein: CASSFSLAYEQFF.

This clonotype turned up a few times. The CDR3 reads CASSPLAGYAKNIQYF. For the CDR3, the DNA is TGTGCCAGCAGTCCACTAGCGGGATACGCCAAAAACATTCAGTACTTC. The genes are TRBV6-2 or TRBV6-3 and TRBJ2-4; 10 bases are a match to TRBD2. Unmatched junction bases numbered 5, after V lost 5 bases and J lost 1 base. Germline V gene sequence: CDR1 MNHEY, CDR2 SVGEGT. The CDR3 contains 16 residues.

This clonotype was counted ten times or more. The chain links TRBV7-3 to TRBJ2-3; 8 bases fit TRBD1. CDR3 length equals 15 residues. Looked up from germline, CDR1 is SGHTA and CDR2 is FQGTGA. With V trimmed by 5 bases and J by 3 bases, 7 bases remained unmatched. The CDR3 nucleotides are TGTGCCAGCAGCCTCAGGGGGCAAGTGACAGATACGCAGTATTTT. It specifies CASSLRGQVTDTQYF.

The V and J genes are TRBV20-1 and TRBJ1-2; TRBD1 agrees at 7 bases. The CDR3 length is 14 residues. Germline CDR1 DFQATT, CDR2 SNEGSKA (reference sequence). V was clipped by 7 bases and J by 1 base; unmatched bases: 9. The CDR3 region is CSVDRQGLNYGYTF. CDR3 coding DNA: TGCAGTGTCGATCGACAGGGACTTAACTATGGCTACACCTTC.

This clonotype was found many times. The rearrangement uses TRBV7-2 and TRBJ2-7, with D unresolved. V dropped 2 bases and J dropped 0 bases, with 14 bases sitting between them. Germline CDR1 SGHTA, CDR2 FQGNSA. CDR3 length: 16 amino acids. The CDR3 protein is CASSLYPLTGSYEQYF. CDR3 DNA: TGTGCCAGCAGCTTATACCCTTTGACGGGCTCCTACGAGCAGTACTTC.

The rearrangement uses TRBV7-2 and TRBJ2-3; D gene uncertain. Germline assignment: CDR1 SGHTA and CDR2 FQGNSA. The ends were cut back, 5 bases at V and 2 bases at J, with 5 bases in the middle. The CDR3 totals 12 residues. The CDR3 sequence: CASSKTTDTQYF. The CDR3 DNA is TGTGCCAGCAGCAAAACCACAGATACGCAGTATTTT.

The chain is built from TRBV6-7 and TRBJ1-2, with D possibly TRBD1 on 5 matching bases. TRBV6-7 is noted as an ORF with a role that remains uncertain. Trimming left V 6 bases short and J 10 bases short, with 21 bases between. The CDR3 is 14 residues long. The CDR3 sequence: CASSPDRILWDYTF. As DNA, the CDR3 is TGTGCCAGCAGCCCCGACAGAATTCTATGGGACTACACCTTC.

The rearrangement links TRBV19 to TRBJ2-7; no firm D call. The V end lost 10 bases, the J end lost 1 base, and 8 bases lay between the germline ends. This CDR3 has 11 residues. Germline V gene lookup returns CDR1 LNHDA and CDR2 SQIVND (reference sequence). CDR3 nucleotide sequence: TGTGCCACCCGTGGGTCCTACGAGCAGTACTTC. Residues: CATRGSYEQYF. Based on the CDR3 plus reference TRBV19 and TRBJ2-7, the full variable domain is DGGITQSPKYLFRKEGQNVTLSCEQNLNHDAMYWYRQDPGQGLRLIYYSQIVNDFQKGDIAEGYSVSREKKESFPLTVTSAQKNPTAFYLCATRGSYEQYFGPGTRLTVT.